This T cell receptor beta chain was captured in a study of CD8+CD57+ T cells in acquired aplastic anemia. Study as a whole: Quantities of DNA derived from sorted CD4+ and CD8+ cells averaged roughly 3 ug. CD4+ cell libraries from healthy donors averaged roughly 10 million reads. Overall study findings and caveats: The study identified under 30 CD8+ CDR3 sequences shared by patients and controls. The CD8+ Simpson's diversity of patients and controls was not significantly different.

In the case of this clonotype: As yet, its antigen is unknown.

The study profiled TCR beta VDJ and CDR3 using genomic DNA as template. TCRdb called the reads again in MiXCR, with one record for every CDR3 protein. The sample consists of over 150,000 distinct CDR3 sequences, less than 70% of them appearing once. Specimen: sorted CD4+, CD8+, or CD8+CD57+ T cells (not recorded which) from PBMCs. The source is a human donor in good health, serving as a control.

This CDR3 reads CASRTGTARHSPLHF. The CDR3 DNA sequence: TGTGCCAGCAGGACCGGGACAGCAAGGCATTCACCCCTCCACTTT. The chain joins TRBV2 to TRBJ1-6; 7 bases match TRBD1. The germline CDR1 and CDR2 sequences are SNHLY and FYNNEI. Trimming cost V 6 bases and J 8 bases; bases outside gene matches: 10. The CDR3 totals 15 residues.